This T cell receptor (beta chain) is from a study of T-cell reconstitution after alpha-beta-depleted transplantation in children. The germline V gene has CDR1 SGHAT and CDR2 FQNNGV. The CDR3 consists of 12 residues. V was trimmed by 6 bases and J by 2 bases, leaving 5 bases between them. There are a few counts of this clonotype. Unique molecular identifiers were incorporated into the prepared TCRbeta library. One entry per CDR3 protein, called by TCRdb with MiXCR from the PCR reads. The data show roughly 500,000 distinct CDR3 sequences, with approximately 32% seen just once and 2.4% held by the top ten.

This receptor was taken from a human donor who donated a stem cell graft to a child with aplastic anemia. The source material was PBMCs from the stem cell graft donor, sampled from the stem cell graft. The chain combines TRBV11-2 with TRBJ2-1; no reliable D call. The DNA for the CDR3 is TGTGCCAGCAGGCTAGCCTACAATGAGCAGTTCTTC. Encoded protein: CASRLAYNEQFF.